The 21 T cell receptor beta chains below come from one sample, sequenced in a study of cytomegalovirus exposure and HLA in healthy donors. The PCR was carried out with 60 Vbeta primers and 13 Jbeta primers. Some clones are missing from TCRdb's copy, which holds only in-frame ones; the method was immunoSEQ multiplex PCR. The sample includes 55,000 to 80,000 clones, approximately 80% seen only once; the top ten take under 3%. Source material: PBMCs. These receptor sequences come from a woman in her twenties or thirties in good health and CMV-seronegative.

The chain employs TRBV7-8 and TRBJ2-5; D uncertain. The CDR3 is made up of 14 amino acids. V lost 5 bases and J 10 bases, leaving 20 bases between the germline ends. Germline CDR1 is SGHVS and CDR2 is FQNEAQ. This CDR3 is CASSESARRVLQYF. As DNA, the CDR3 is TGTGCCAGCAGCGAGAGCGCCCGTAGAGTGCTCCAGTACTTC.

In its sample, this clone was seen once. V and J are TRBV5-6 and TRBJ1-1; TRBD1 matches at 9 bases. Per the germline V gene, CDR1 is SGHDT and CDR2 is YYEEEE. CDR3 length: 15 residues. V shed 3 bases, J shed 1 base, and the junction held 4 bases outside the gene matches. The CDR3 sequence is CASSSWDRENTEAFF. The CDR3 nucleotides read TGTGCCAGCAGCTCGTGGGACAGGGAGAACACTGAAGCTTTCTTT.

V gene TRBV28 combines with J gene TRBJ2-5; 11 bases are a match to TRBD2. Unmatched junction bases numbered 14, after V lost 7 bases and J lost 1 base. This CDR3 has 18 residues. Germline V gives CDR1 MDHEN, CDR2 SYDVKM. CDR3 nucleotides: TGTGCCAGCAACAGTTTGTGGCTAGCGGGGGGAAGCCAAGAGACCCAGTACTTC. Encoded protein: CASNSLWLAGGSQETQYF.

This clone was detected once. The gene calls are TRBV6-1 and TRBJ1-1; D is unclear. Germline CDR1 and CDR2: MNHNS and SASEGT. The CDR3 runs 12 residues. The ends were cut back, 3 bases at V and 1 base at J, with 3 bases in the middle. This chain's CDR3 is CASSDKNTEAFF. The CDR3 DNA reads TGTGCCAGCAGTGACAAGAACACTGAAGCTTTCTTT.

The CDR3 sequence: CASNRQGASPLHF. In DNA, the CDR3 is TGTGCCAGCAACAGACAGGGGGCTTCACCCCTCCACTTT. The gene calls are TRBV5-6 and TRBJ1-6; 10 bases are a match to TRBD1. The CDR3 loop spans 13 amino acids. Looked up from germline, CDR1 is SGHDT and CDR2 is YYEEEE. Germline trimming cut 6 bases from V and 9 bases from J; bases unmatched to any gene: 3.

V gene TRBV4-3 combines with J gene TRBJ1-4, with 7 nucleotides matching TRBD1. The CDR3 has 17 residues. J was trimmed by 8 bases and V by 0 bases; bases with no gene match: 12. The germline CDR1 and CDR2 sequences are LGHNA and YSLEER. The CDR3 sequence: CASSQDPAGTAYEKLFF. CDR3 DNA: TGCGCCAGCAGCCAAGATCCTGCCGGGACAGCTTACGAAAAACTGTTTTTT.

The chain has TRBV4-1 and TRBJ1-2; D unclear. V was pared by 5 bases and J by 3 bases, with 16 bases between. In germline, CDR1 is MGHRA, CDR2 YSYEKL. The CDR3 is 15 amino acids. The CDR3 here is CASSLEAERDYGYTF. CDR3 sequence (DNA): TGCGCCAGCAGCTTAGAGGCGGAACGGGACTATGGCTACACCTTC.

The chain combines TRBV5-1 with TRBJ1-3; unclear D gene. This CDR3 spans 13 amino acids. Germline loops: CDR1 SGHRS, CDR2 YFSETQ. The V and J ends lost 3 bases and 6 bases respectively, with 10 bases between them. The CDR3 DNA follows: TGCGCCAGCAGCTCGAGACAAGAAAACACCATATATTTT. Its protein product is CASSSRQENTIYF.

This clone was detected only once. The chain is built from TRBV19 and TRBJ1-1; a possible D gene is TRBD1 (5 bases). Germline loops: CDR1 LNHDA, CDR2 SQIVND (reference sequence). The CDR3 contains 15 residues. The V gene lost 3 bases and the J gene lost 1 base, with 12 bases spanning the gap. Here the CDR3 reads CASSMAGSRNTEAFF. DNA for the CDR3: TGTGCCAGTAGTATGGCAGGGTCTAGGAACACTGAAGCTTTCTTT. The entire variable domain, with the rest obtained from reference TRBV19 and TRBJ1-1, is as follows: DGGITQSPKYLFRKEGQNVTLSCEQNLNHDAMYWYRQDPGQGLRLIYYSQIVNDFQKGDIAEGYSVSREKKESFPLTVTSAQKNPTAFYLCASSMAGSRNTEAFFGQGTRLTVV.

This clone was seen a handful of times. The rearrangement links TRBV27 to TRBJ1-6; 7 bases align to TRBD1. Losses at the gene ends were 11 bases for V and 0 bases for J; bases not matched to a gene: 7. CDR3 size: 15 residues. Germline V lookup: CDR1 MNHEY, CDR2 SMNVEV (reference sequence). This CDR3 is CAAKRQGSYNSPLHF. DNA of the CDR3: TGTGCCGCCAAAAGACAGGGCTCCTATAATTCACCCCTCCACTTT.

The rearrangement links TRBV4-3 to TRBJ2-7, with D possibly matching TRBD1 (5 bases). V shed 3 bases and J shed 5 bases, with 17 bases lying between them. This CDR3 has 15 amino acids. Germline V lookup: CDR1 LGHNA, CDR2 YSLEER. DNA of the CDR3: TGCGCCAGCAGCCAGATGAGACAGATGTCGGACGAGCAGTACTTC. It specifies CASSQMRQMSDEQYF.

The V gene is TRBV4-1, the J gene TRBJ1-2, with 8 bases lining up with TRBD1. V was clipped by 3 bases and J by 0 bases; unmatched bases: 6. Germline-derived CDR1 and CDR2 are MGHRA and YSYEKL. The CDR3 runs to 16 residues. This chain's CDR3 is CASSQKTGAPNYGYTF. The CDR3 DNA follows: TGCGCCAGCAGCCAGAAGACAGGGGCCCCTAACTATGGCTACACCTTC.

The chain has TRBV2 and TRBJ1-2, with D possibly matching TRBD1 (5 bases). Germline V gene data show CDR1 as SNHLY and CDR2 as FYNNEI. V was trimmed by 4 bases and J by 3 bases, leaving 9 bases between them. This CDR3 region has 13 residues. CDR3 in amino acids: CASSGGEDYGYTF. As DNA, the CDR3 is TGTGCCAGCAGTGGAGGGGAGGACTATGGCTACACCTTC.

The chain couples TRBV15 to TRBJ1-5; D is ambiguous. The V gene's germline CDR1 is LNHNV and CDR2 YYDKDF (reference sequence). Trimming pared 0 bases from V and 3 bases from J, leaving 6 bases between. The CDR3 consists of 14 residues. CDR3 amino acids: CATSRDPLNQPQHF. CDR3 DNA: TGTGCCACCAGCAGAGATCCCCTCAATCAGCCCCAGCATTTT.

The DNA for the CDR3 is TGCGCCAGCAGCATAACAGGGGCCTACGAGCAGTACTTC. Protein product: CASSITGAYEQYF. This chain joins TRBV5-1 and TRBJ2-7, with 7 bases that match TRBD1. The CDR3 is made up of 13 amino acids. Trimming removed 4 bases from V and 2 bases from J; junction bases left unmatched: 3. In germline, CDR1 is SGHRS, CDR2 YFSETQ.

This chain connects TRBV2 to TRBJ1-1, with 7 bases that match TRBD1. The trim removed 1 base at V and 5 bases at J, leaving 4 bases unmatched. CDR1 is SNHLY and CDR2 is FYNNEI in the germline V gene. The CDR3 totals 14 residues. Here the CDR3 reads CASSEEGAGTEAFF. CDR3 DNA sequence: TGTGCCAGCAGTGAAGAGGGGGCAGGAACTGAAGCTTTCTTT. Filled out from reference TRBV2 and TRBJ1-1, the complete variable domain reads EPEVTQTPSHQVTQMGQEVILRCVPISNHLYFYWYRQILGQKVEFLVSFYNNEISEKSEIFDDQFSVERPDGSNFTLKIRSTKLEDSAMYFCASSEEGAGTEAFFGQGTRLTVV.

This chain uses TRBV5-4 with TRBJ1-2; 8 bases map to TRBD1. This CDR3 has 14 amino acids. Looked up from germline, CDR1 is SGHNT and CDR2 is YYREEE (reference sequence). Germline trimming cut 0 bases from V and 6 bases from J; bases unmatched to any gene: 4. The CDR3: CASSLDRGRDGYTF. In DNA form, the CDR3 reads TGTGCCAGCAGCTTGGACAGGGGGAGGGATGGCTACACCTTC.

This chain links TRBV15 with TRBJ2-7; a possible D gene is TRBD2 (6 bases). V shed 1 base and J shed 3 bases, with 10 bases lying between them. CDR1 is LNHNV, CDR2 YYDKDF, per germline (reference sequence). The CDR3 is made up of 14 amino acids. Written as DNA, the CDR3 is TGTGCCACCAGCAGAGCGGGGGAAAGCTACGAGCAGTACTTC. Its protein product is CATSRAGESYEQYF.

CDR3 loop: CASKWDSYQPQHF. CDR3 coding DNA: TGTGCCAGTAAATGGGACAGCTATCAGCCCCAGCATTTT. The V and J genes are TRBV19 and TRBJ1-5; 7 positions match TRBD1. CDR3 size: 13 residues. Germline loops: CDR1 LNHDA, CDR2 SQIVND (reference sequence). The V segment lost 7 bases and the J segment 5 bases; nucleotides outside the gene matches: 5.

The J gene is TRBJ2-6, the V gene TRBV9; D call uncertain. The germline V and J ends were trimmed by 0 bases and 0 bases, with 10 bases remaining between them. There are 17 residues in the CDR3. CDR1 SGDLS and CDR2 YYNGEE come from the germline V gene. The CDR3 loop is CASSVVPGRSGANVLTF. CDR3 coding DNA: TGTGCCAGCAGCGTAGTTCCGGGTCGCTCTGGGGCCAACGTCCTGACTTTC.

V gene TRBV18 combines with J gene TRBJ2-7; 7 bases line up with TRBD1. This CDR3 comprises 12 residues. V was pared by 2 bases and J by 6 bases, with 1 base of the junction left unmatched. The germline CDR1 and CDR2 sequences are KGHSH and LQKENI. CDR3 sequence reads: CASSPTGAEQYF. The DNA for the CDR3 is TGTGCCAGCTCACCAACAGGGGCCGAGCAGTACTTC. The entire variable domain, with the rest obtained from reference TRBV18 and TRBJ2-7, is as follows: NAGVMQNPRHLVRRRGQEARLRCSPMKGHSHVYWYRQLPEEGLKFMVYLQKENIIDESGMPKERFSAEFPKEGPSILRIQQVVRGDSAAYFCASSPTGAEQYFGPGTRLTVT.